This record concerns one T cell receptor beta chain sequence. Its matching antigen is unknown. Treatment denoted: oral pan-JAK inhibitor, 5-10 mg twice daily. Starting from PBMCs, sorting isolated CD4+ and CD8+ T cells. The sample belongs to a study of CD8+ T cells in alopecia areata. It was cDNA, reverse transcribed from extracted RNA, that served as the sequencing template. Data came from immunoSEQ multiplex PCR; TCRdb stores just in-frame clones and leaves some out. This table has more than 100,000 clones, about nine tenths appearing once. Whole-study findings and limits: Compared with normal scalp, lesional scalp had higher clonality and more expanded CD8+ clones. The study found that many expanded lesional clones persisted in scalp and blood during tofacitinib.

CDR1 MNHEY and CDR2 SVGAGI come from the germline V gene. The V end lost 0 bases, the J end lost 6 bases, and 12 bases lay between the germline ends. CDR3 size: 15 residues. The specimen comprised CD8+ T cells sorted from blood, sampled at approximately week 30, from a patient treated with tofacitinib. The clonotype comes from a human donor with alopecia areata. This chain links TRBV6-5 with TRBJ2-1; TRBD2 is a possible D gene (5 bases). CDR3 in DNA: TGTGCCAGCAGTTACTCGATGCGGGTGGTCAATGAGCAGTTCTTC. Its translation: CASSYSMRVVNEQFF.